Following are 8 T cell receptor beta chains from one sample sequenced in a study of response to subunit inactivated influenza vaccine. One entry per CDR3 protein, called by TCRdb with MiXCR from the RT-PCR reads. In the table there are 500,000 or so distinct CDR3 sequences, approximately 11% of which are singletons. The sample in question was PBMCs from blood, obtained roughly 48 days after vaccination. The receptors stem from a man over 45 who received an inactivated influenza vaccine.

This clonotype came up many times. CDR3 amino acids: CASSFGGGSTDTQYF. CDR3 nucleotides: TGCGCCAGCAGCTTTGGCGGGGGGTCTACAGATACGCAGTATTTT. The V call is TRBV5-1, the J call TRBJ2-3; TRBD2 matches 8 bases. Losses at the gene ends were 2 bases for V and 3 bases for J; bases not matched to a gene: 5. The CDR3 has 15 residues. Germline CDR1 reads SGHRS; CDR2 reads YFSETQ. Variable domain in full (rest from reference TRBV5-1 and TRBJ2-3): KAGVTQTPRYLIKTRGQQVTLSCSPISGHRSVSWYQQTPGQGLQFLFEYFSETQRNKGNFPGRFSGRQFSNSRSEMNVSTLELGDSALYLCASSFGGGSTDTQYFGPGTRLTVL.

CDR3 sequence reads: CASSSVPRGVADEQFF. The CDR3 region has the DNA TGCGCCAGCAGCTCTGTTCCTCGGGGTGTAGCGGATGAGCAGTTCTTC. J is TRBJ2-1 and V is TRBV5-1; tentatively, D is TRBD2 (6 bases). Trimming took 3 bases from V and 8 from J, leaving 21 bases between them. Germline V gene data show CDR1 as SGHRS and CDR2 as YFSETQ. The CDR3 has 16 residues.

This clonotype was observed once. The chain uses TRBV7-9 and TRBJ2-7; the match to TRBD1 covers 8 bases. Germline CDR1 is SEHNR and CDR2 is FQNEAQ (reference sequence). The length of the CDR3 is 15 residues. J was trimmed by 1 base and V by 5 bases; bases with no gene match: 7. CDR3 nucleotides: TGTGCCAGCAGCAGACAGGGGATGGGATCCTACGAGCAGTACTTC. Amino acid sequence: CASSRQGMGSYEQYF.

This chain links TRBV7-2 with TRBJ2-3, with TRBD2 identical over 10 bases. CDR3 size: 17 residues. CDR1 is SGHTA, CDR2 FQGNSA, per germline. The ends lost 5 bases at V and 4 bases at J; junction bases unmatched: 12. CDR3: CASSELAGLAVSDTQYF. CDR3 coding DNA: TGTGCCAGCAGCGAACTAGCGGGACTCGCGGTTTCAGATACGCAGTATTTT.

This clonotype was detected many times. The chain carries TRBV5-1 and TRBJ1-2; D ambiguous. Germline lookup yields CDR1 SGHRS and CDR2 YFSETQ. The germline V and J ends were trimmed by 5 bases and 6 bases, with 14 bases remaining between them. The CDR3 totals 13 residues. The CDR3 sequence: CASRPDTVDGYTF. CDR3 nucleotide sequence: TGCGCCAGCAGACCTGACACGGTAGATGGCTACACCTTC. Variable domain in full (rest from reference TRBV5-1 and TRBJ1-2): KAGVTQTPRYLIKTRGQQVTLSCSPISGHRSVSWYQQTPGQGLQFLFEYFSETQRNKGNFPGRFSGRQFSNSRSEMNVSTLELGDSALYLCASRPDTVDGYTFGSGTRLTVV.

This clonotype was counted many times. The chain links TRBV7-2 to TRBJ2-1; D remains unclear. The CDR3 contains 12 residues. The germline V gene has CDR1 SGHTA and CDR2 FQGNSA. V lost 5 bases, J lost 7 bases, and 9 bases lay in between. This CDR3 reads CASSRRRNEQFF. CDR3 nucleotide sequence: TGTGCCAGCAGCCGGAGAAGGAATGAGCAGTTCTTC.

The J gene is TRBJ1-1, the V gene TRBV7-2, with D hard to call. This CDR3 is built from 13 residues. Germline values: CDR1 SGHTA, CDR2 FQGNSA. The V end lost 5 bases, the J end lost 6 bases, and 13 bases lay between the germline ends. The CDR3 spells CASSRITRPEAFF. The CDR3 DNA sequence: TGTGCCAGCAGCCGGATCACAAGGCCTGAAGCTTTCTTT.

This clonotype was seen a handful of times. The chain is built from TRBV13 and TRBJ2-1; D gene uncertain. Trimming left V 3 bases short and J 2 bases short, with 5 bases between. Germline V gene sequence: CDR1 PRHDT, CDR2 FYEKMQ (reference sequence). The CDR3 is made up of 13 amino acids. The CDR3 DNA is TGTGCCAGCAGCTTGTGGCCCTACAATGAGCAGTTCTTC. Protein product: CASSLWPYNEQFF. The full variable domain, rest sourced from reference TRBV13 and TRBJ2-1, is AAGVIQSPRHLIKEKRETATLKCYPIPRHDTVYWYQQGPGQDPQFLISFYEKMQSDKGSIPDRFSAQQFSDYHSELNMSSLELGDSALYFCASSLWPYNEQFFGPGTRLTVL.